The 5 T cell receptor beta chains below all came from one sample that was sequenced in a study of cytomegalovirus exposure and HLA in healthy donors. Primers for the PCR totalled 60 Vbeta and 13 Jbeta. This table comes from immunoSEQ multiplex PCR, and its TCRdb copy is limited to in-frame clones, with some not included. Here the sample spans a few hundred thousand clones, roughly 91% being singletons. The sequenced material came from PBMCs. These receptor sequences come from a girl between 2 and 10 years old in good health and CMV-seronegative.

V usage is TRBV28 and J usage is TRBJ1-4; no firm D call. Trimming removed 7 bases from V and 4 bases from J, with 4 bases in between. Germline CDR1 and CDR2: MDHEN and SYDVKM. The CDR3 totals 11 residues. The CDR3 loop reads CASTVNEKLFF. The CDR3 region has the DNA TGTGCCAGCACCGTTAATGAAAAACTGTTTTTT.

The CDR3 nucleotides read TGTGCCAGCAGCCGTCTAGGGAGCTACGAGCAGTACTTC. This gives the protein CASSRLGSYEQYF. The chain couples TRBV11-2 to TRBJ2-7, with D perhaps matching TRBD2 (5 bases). V lost 5 bases and J 3 bases, leaving 11 bases between the germline ends. Germline-derived CDR1 and CDR2 are SGHAT and FQNNGV. The CDR3 has 13 amino acids. Filled out from reference TRBV11-2 and TRBJ2-7, the complete variable domain reads EAGVAQSPRYKIIEKRQSVAFWCNPISGHATLYWYQQILGQGPKLLIQFQNNGVVDDSQLPKDRFSAERLKGVDSTLKIQPAKLEDSAVYLCASSRLGSYEQYFGPGTRLTVT.

Here the CDR3 DNA reads TGCGCCAGCATCCGGACGGGACAGGGGTATACTGAAGCTTTCTTT. Its translation: CASIRTGQGYTEAFF. The chain has TRBV4-1 and TRBJ1-1; 10 nucleotides agree with TRBD1. Germline CDR1 and CDR2: MGHRA and YSYEKL. The ends lost 7 bases at V and 5 bases at J; junction bases unmatched: 10. This CDR3 contains 15 residues.

V gene TRBV10-3 combines with J gene TRBJ1-1, with 7 bases that match TRBD1. The V and J ends lost 3 bases and 7 bases, in that order; junction bases with no gene match: 5. This CDR3 has 13 residues. Germline assignment: CDR1 ENHRY and CDR2 SYGVKD. The CDR3: CAISERQGNEAFF. The CDR3 DNA reads TGTGCCATCAGTGAACGACAGGGAAATGAAGCTTTCTTT.

This clone has only a few counts. This chain uses TRBV19 with TRBJ1-6; possible D gene TRBD1, 5 bases. Trimming left V 3 bases short and J 10 bases short, with 10 bases between. The CDR3 covers 13 residues. From germline, CDR1 is LNHDA and CDR2 SQIVND (reference sequence). The CDR3 DNA is TGTGCCAGTAGTATTGGGGCGCAATCACCCCTCCACTTT. This encodes CASSIGAQSPLHF.